This T cell receptor beta chain appears in the sequencing data of a study of shared clonotypes between healthy human individuals. A note on this clone: What it recognizes is unknown.

Points from the study as a whole: Between four donors, naive CD4 clonotypes were shared at a level of approximately 5%.

The naive CD8 population came from CD45RO-negative cells selected for CCR7, without terminally differentiated effector memory CD45RA+ cells. Generated by immunoSEQ multiplex PCR, the TCRdb table keeps only in-frame clones and is missing some. The sample has roughly 570,000 clones, roughly 98% seen once. V was pared by 4 bases and J by 11 bases, with 13 bases between. Per the germline V gene, CDR1 is MNHEY and CDR2 is SMNVEV (reference sequence). The CDR3 spans 12 residues. The V and J genes are TRBV27 and TRBJ2-3, with unresolved D. This sequence originates from a man aged 30 to 45 in good health. Sequencing input: naive CD8+ T cells sorted from blood. CDR3 in amino acids: CASSSRTNQQYF. CDR3 nucleotides: TGTGCCAGCAGTTCCAGGACCAACCAGCAGTATTTT.